The 14 T cell receptor beta chains in this list originate from one sample, sequenced in a study of CD4+ T cells in melanoma. Using immunoSEQ multiplex PCR, the repertoire was profiled, and TCRdb retains in-frame clones only, with some absent. Of some 13,000 clones in the sample, approximately 62% are singletons; the top ten hold 15% to 20%. Input material: cells from a culture (not recorded whether cultured in vitro). All receptors derive from a human donor with melanoma.

The chain employs TRBV5-1 and TRBJ2-5, with D possibly being TRBD2 (7 bases). Germline loops: CDR1 SGHRS, CDR2 YFSETQ. Trimming left V 4 bases short and J 4 bases short, with 17 bases between. CDR3 size: 15 residues. CDR3 region: CASSKGSGGRETQYF. The CDR3 coding sequence is TGCGCCAGCAGCAAAGGATCGGGGGGCCGAGAGACCCAGTACTTC. Filled out from reference TRBV5-1 and TRBJ2-5, the complete variable domain reads KAGVTQTPRYLIKTRGQQVTLSCSPISGHRSVSWYQQTPGQGLQFLFEYFSETQRNKGNFPGRFSGRQFSNSRSEMNVSTLELGDSALYLCASSKGSGGRETQYFGPGTRLLVL.

The chain is built from TRBV2 and TRBJ2-7, with TRBD2 as a possible D gene (6 bases). The CDR3 spans 18 residues. Looked up from germline, CDR1 is SNHLY and CDR2 is FYNNEI. Trimming stripped 4 bases from V and 4 bases from J, with 26 bases between. The CDR3 reads CASSVSNTRREGGYEQYF. The CDR3 DNA reads TGTGCCAGCAGTGTAAGCAACACGCGGCGGGAAGGTGGTTACGAGCAGTACTTC. Filled out from reference TRBV2 and TRBJ2-7, the complete variable domain reads EPEVTQTPSHQVTQMGQEVILRCVPISNHLYFYWYRQILGQKVEFLVSFYNNEISEKSEIFDDQFSVERPDGSNFTLKIRSTKLEDSAMYFCASSVSNTRREGGYEQYFGPGTRLTVT.

The J gene is TRBJ2-1, the V gene TRBV7-8; the match to TRBD1 covers 8 bases. CDR3 length equals 14 residues. Per germline, CDR1 SGHVS and CDR2 FQNEAQ. V dropped 4 bases and J dropped 6; count of bases not matched to a gene: 5. CDR3 DNA: TGTGCCAGCAGCTCCGGGACAGGCCGCAATGAGCAGTTCTTC. It codes for CASSSGTGRNEQFF.

This clone was recorded once. The chain carries TRBV4-1 and TRBJ2-7; the D is unclear. V was cut by 1 base and J by 2 bases, with 12 bases left in between. The V gene's germline CDR1 is MGHRA and CDR2 YSYEKL. The CDR3 contains 15 residues. CDR3 DNA sequence: TGCGCCAGCAGCCAAGGACCCCTCACTCCCTACGAGCAGTACTTC. Amino acid sequence: CASSQGPLTPYEQYF.

The rearrangement uses TRBV7-9 and TRBJ2-2; a possible D gene is TRBD2 (7 bases). Germline-derived CDR1 and CDR2 are SEHNR and FQNEAQ (reference sequence). CDR3 size: 15 residues. The V and J ends lost 6 bases and 5 bases respectively, with 16 bases between them. The CDR3 region has the DNA TGTGCCAGCAGTTTGGTGGGGGGGCCAACCGGGGAGCTGTTTTTT. This translates into CASSLVGGPTGELFF.

This chain's CDR3 is CASSLGRWGKRNTGELFF. CDR3 sequence (DNA): TGTGCCAGCAGCTTAGGGCGATGGGGAAAACGGAACACCGGGGAGCTGTTTTTT. The chain recombines TRBV11-1 with TRBJ2-2; D call uncertain. From germline, CDR1 is SGHAT and CDR2 FQDESV (reference sequence). The CDR3 loop spans 18 amino acids. Trimming cost V 1 base and J 1 base, with 16 bases left between them.

The chain combines TRBV5-1 with TRBJ1-6, with D possibly matching TRBD1 (5 bases). Germline V gives CDR1 SGHRS, CDR2 YFSETQ. V was pared by 3 bases and J by 0 bases, with 10 bases between. The CDR3 totals 16 residues. CDR3 sequence reads: CASSSQGSSYNSPLHF. CDR3 bases: TGCGCCAGCAGCTCTCAGGGAAGCTCCTATAATTCACCCCTCCACTTT.

The chain combines TRBV18 with TRBJ2-5; D uncertain. V lost 6 bases and J 4 bases, leaving 12 bases between the germline ends. In germline, CDR1 is KGHSH, CDR2 LQKENI. The CDR3 contains 13 residues. Here the CDR3 DNA reads TGTGCCAGCTCCCGTGAGACCTTAGAGACCCAGTACTTC. This encodes CASSRETLETQYF.

The chain joins TRBV10-3 to TRBJ1-5, with 10 bases lining up with TRBD1. V was pared by 6 bases and J by 5 bases, with 1 base of the junction left unmatched. The germline CDR1 and CDR2 sequences are ENHRY and SYGVKD. This CDR3 contains 13 residues. CDR3 DNA: TGTGCCATCAGAGGGACAGGGGATCAGCCCCAGCATTTT. It is translated as CAIRGTGDQPQHF.

The genes are TRBV7-6 and TRBJ2-1; tentatively, D is TRBD1 or TRBD2 (5 bases each). Trimming removed 3 bases at V and 3 bases at J, with 9 bases between. CDR1 is SGHVS, CDR2 FNYEAQ, per germline. The CDR3 runs to 14 residues. Written as DNA, the CDR3 is TGTGCCAGCAGCTTCGAGGGGAACTACAATGAGCAGTTCTTC. It specifies CASSFEGNYNEQFF.

This clone was seen only a few times. The chain uses TRBV2 and TRBJ1-2, with D perhaps matching TRBD1 (5 bases). Germline-derived CDR1 and CDR2 are SNHLY and FYNNEI. This CDR3 has 12 amino acids. V lost 1 base to trimming and J lost 12 bases, with 12 bases between them. Here the CDR3 reads CASSEGGPTNTF. The CDR3, as DNA: TGTGCCAGCAGTGAAGGGGGACCGACGAACACCTTC.

The gene calls are TRBV18 and TRBJ2-5; 9 bases agree with TRBD2. The CDR3 totals 14 residues. V lost 3 bases to trimming and J lost 3 bases; unmatched junction nucleotides: 2. Germline-derived CDR1 and CDR2 are KGHSH and LQKENI. CDR3 residues: CASSPGLAEETQYF. The DNA for the CDR3 is TGTGCCAGCTCACCGGGACTAGCTGAAGAGACCCAGTACTTC.

V is TRBV11-2 and J is TRBJ1-1; D gene uncertain. V was shortened by 1 base and J by 1 base, with 7 bases between the two germline ends. Germline-derived CDR1 and CDR2 are SGHAT and FQNNGV. The CDR3 loop spans 14 amino acids. In nucleotides, the CDR3 is TGTGCCAGCAGCTTAGTGTGGACGAACACTGAAGCTTTCTTT. Protein product: CASSLVWTNTEAFF. The full variable domain, in which reference TRBV11-2 and TRBJ1-1 provide the parts outside the CDR3, is EAGVAQSPRYKIIEKRQSVAFWCNPISGHATLYWYQQILGQGPKLLIQFQNNGVVDDSQLPKDRFSAERLKGVDSTLKIQPAKLEDSAVYLCASSLVWTNTEAFFGQGTRLTVV.

This sequence joins TRBV6-6 and TRBJ1-4, with TRBD1 identical over 10 bases. Looked up from germline, CDR1 is MNHNY and CDR2 is SVGAGI (reference sequence). V lost 6 bases and J lost 6; bases outside the gene matches: 10. This CDR3 has 16 amino acids. CDR3 sequence (DNA): TGTGCCAGCAGCCTGGACAGGGGGTTGACTGATGAAAAACTGTTTTTT. Translating it yields CASSLDRGLTDEKLFF.